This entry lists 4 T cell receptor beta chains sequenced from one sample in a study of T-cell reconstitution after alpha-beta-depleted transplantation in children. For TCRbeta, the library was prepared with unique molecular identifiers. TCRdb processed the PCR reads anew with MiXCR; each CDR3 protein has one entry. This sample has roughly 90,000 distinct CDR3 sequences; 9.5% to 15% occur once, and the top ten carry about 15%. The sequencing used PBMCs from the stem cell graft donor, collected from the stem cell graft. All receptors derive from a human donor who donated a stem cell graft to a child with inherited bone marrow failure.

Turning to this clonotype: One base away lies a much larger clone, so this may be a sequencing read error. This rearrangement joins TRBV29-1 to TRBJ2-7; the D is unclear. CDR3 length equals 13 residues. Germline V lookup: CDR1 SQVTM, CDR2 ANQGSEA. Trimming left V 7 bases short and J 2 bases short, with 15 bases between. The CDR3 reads CSAAVGFAYEQYF. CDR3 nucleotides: TGCAGCGCCGCCGTGGGCTTCGCCTACGAGCAGTACTTC.

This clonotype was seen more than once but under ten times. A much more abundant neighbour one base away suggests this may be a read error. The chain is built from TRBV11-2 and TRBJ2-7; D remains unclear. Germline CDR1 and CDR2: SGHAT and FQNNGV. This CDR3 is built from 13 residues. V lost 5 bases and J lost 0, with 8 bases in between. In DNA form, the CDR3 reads TGTGCCAGCAGCCCGACTGCCTCCTACGAGCAGTACTTC. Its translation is CASSPTASYEQYF.

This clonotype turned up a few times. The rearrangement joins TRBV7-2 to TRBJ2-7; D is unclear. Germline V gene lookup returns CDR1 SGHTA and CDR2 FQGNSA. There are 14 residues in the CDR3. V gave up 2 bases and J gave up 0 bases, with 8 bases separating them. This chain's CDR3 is CASSLMPSSYEQYF. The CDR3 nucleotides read TGTGCCAGCAGCTTAATGCCAAGCTCCTACGAGCAGTACTTC.

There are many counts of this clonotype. DNA of the CDR3: TGTGCCAGCAGCTCCCAGCGGTTAAGAGATACGCAGTATTTT. Protein product: CASSSQRLRDTQYF. This sequence joins TRBV7-2 and TRBJ2-3, with a possible D match to TRBD2 (5 bases). Per germline, CDR1 SGHTA and CDR2 FQGNSA. The CDR3 sequence is 14 residues long. Trimming removed 4 bases from V and 5 bases from J, with 13 bases in between.